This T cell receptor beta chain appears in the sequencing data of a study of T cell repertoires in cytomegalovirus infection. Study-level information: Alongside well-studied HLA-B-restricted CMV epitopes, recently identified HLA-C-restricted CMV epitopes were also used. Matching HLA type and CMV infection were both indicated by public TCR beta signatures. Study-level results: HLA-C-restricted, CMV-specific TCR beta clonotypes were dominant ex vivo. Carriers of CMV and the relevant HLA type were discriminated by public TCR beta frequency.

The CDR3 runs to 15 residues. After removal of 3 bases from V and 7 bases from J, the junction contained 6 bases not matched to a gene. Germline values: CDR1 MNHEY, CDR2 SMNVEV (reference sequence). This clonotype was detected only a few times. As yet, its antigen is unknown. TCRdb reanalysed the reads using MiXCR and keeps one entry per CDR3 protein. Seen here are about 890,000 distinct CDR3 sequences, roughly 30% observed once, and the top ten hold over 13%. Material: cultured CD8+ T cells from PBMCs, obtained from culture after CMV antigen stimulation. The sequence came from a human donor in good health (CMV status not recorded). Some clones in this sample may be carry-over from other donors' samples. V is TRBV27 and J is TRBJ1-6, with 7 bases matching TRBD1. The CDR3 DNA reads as TGTGCCAGCAGTTTCCTAAGGGACAGAAATTCACCCCTCCACTTT. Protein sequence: CASSFLRDRNSPLHF.